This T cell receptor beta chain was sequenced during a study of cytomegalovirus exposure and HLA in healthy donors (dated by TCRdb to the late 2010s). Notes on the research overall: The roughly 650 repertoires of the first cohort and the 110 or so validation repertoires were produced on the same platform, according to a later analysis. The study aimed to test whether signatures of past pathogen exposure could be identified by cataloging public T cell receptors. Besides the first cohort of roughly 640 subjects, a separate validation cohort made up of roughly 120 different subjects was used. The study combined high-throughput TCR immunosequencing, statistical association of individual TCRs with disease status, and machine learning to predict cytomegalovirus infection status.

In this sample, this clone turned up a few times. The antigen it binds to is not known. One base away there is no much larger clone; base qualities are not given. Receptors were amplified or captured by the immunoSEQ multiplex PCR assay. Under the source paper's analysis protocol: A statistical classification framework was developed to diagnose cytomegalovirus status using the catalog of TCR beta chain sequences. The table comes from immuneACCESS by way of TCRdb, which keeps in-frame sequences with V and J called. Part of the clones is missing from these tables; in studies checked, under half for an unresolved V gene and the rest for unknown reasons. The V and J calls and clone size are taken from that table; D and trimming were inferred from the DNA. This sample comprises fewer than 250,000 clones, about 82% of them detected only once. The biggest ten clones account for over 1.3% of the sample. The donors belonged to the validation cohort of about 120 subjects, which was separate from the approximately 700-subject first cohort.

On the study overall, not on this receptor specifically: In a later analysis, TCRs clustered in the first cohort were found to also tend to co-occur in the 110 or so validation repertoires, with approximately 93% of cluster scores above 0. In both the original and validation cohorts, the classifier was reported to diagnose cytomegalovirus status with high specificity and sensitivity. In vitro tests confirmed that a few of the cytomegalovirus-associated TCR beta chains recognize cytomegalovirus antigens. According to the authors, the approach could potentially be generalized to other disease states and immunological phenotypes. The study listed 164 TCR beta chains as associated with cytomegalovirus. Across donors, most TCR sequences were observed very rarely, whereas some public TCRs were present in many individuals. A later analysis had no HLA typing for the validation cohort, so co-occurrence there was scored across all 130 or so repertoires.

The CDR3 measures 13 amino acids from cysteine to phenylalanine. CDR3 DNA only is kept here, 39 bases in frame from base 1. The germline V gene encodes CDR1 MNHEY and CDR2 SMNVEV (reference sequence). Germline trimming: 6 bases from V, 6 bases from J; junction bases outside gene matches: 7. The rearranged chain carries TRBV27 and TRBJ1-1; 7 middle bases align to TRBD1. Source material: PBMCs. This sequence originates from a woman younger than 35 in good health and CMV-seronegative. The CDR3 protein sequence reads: CASSNDRVAEAFF. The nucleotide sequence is TGTGCCAGCAGCAACGACAGGGTGGCTGAAGCTTTCTTT.